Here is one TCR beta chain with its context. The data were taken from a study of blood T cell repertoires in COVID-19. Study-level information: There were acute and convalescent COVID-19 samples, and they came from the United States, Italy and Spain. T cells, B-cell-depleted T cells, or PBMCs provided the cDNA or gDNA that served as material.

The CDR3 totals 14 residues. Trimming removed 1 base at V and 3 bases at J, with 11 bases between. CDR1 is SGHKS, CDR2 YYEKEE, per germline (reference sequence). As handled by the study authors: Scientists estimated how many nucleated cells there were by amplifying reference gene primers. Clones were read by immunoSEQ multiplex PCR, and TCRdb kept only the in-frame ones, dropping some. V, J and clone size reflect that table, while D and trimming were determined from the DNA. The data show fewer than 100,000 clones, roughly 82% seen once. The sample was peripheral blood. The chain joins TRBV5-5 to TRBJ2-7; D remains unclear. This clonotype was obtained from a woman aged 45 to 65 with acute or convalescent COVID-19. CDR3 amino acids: CASSLNPAGYEQYF. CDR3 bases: TGTGCCAGCAGCTTGAACCCCGCAGGCTACGAGCAGTACTTC.